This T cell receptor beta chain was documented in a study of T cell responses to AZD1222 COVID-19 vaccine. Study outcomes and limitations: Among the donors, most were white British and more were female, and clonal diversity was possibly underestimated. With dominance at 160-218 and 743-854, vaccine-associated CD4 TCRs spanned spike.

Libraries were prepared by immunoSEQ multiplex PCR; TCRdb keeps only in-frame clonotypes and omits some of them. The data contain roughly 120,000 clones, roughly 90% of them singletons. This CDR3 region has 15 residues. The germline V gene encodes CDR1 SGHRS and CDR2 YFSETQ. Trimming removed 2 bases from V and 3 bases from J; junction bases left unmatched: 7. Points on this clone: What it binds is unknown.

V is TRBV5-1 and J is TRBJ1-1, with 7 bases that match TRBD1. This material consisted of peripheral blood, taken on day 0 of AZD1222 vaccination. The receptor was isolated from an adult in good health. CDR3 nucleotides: TGCGCCAGCAGCTTCACTCAGGGGGGAGACACTGAAGCTTTCTTT. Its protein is CASSFTQGGDTEAFF.